This T cell receptor beta chain was sequenced during a study of regulatory T cells in long-lasting Graves disease. Study-wide results and caveats: The study found TRBV28, TRBJ1-2 and TRBJ2-5 favored in persistent disease.

The germline V gene encodes CDR1 MDHEN and CDR2 SYDVKM. The CDR3 loop spans 15 amino acids. The junction had 12 bases not matched to a gene; V was cut back by 6 bases and J by 7 bases. Described time point: newly diagnosed GD, antithyroid drugs for less than 3 months. With RNA extracted from PBMCs as input, the TCR library was made. A blood draw put roughly 10 milliliters of peripheral blood into EDTA tubes. This clonotype has at least ten counts. Its antigen is as yet unknown. TCR beta libraries were built with iRepertoire HTBI primers and Arm-PCR of CDR3 regions. TCRdb fed the multiplex PCR reads into MiXCR, producing one record per CDR3 protein. The data contain fewer than 650,000 distinct CDR3 sequences, 15% to 20% of them singletons. These records were also assigned to another study, of T cells in Graves' hyperthyroidism and ophthalmopathy. From that study: Clinical symptoms, serum thyroxine, TRAb, thyroid ultrasound and orbital computed tomography established diagnosis. Ophthalmopathy was model-predicted a median about 6.7 months pre-onset.

This TCR was recovered from a woman aged 25 to 39 with Graves disease. V and J are TRBV28 and TRBJ2-7; 10 bases are shared with TRBD2. Sample: peripheral blood mononuclear cells (PBMCs), taken at new diagnosis, from a patient treated with antithyroid drugs. The CDR3 loop reads CASSPRSGRDGEQYF. Here the CDR3 DNA reads TGTGCCAGCAGCCCCCGGAGCGGGAGGGACGGGGAGCAGTACTTC.